This passage covers 10 T cell receptor beta chains from one sample sequenced in a study of tissue T cells after allogeneic stem cell transplantation. Here immunoSEQ multiplex PCR was the method, and the copy in TCRdb shows in-frame clones only, minus some. This table holds over 7,000 clones, under 55% found once. As for time point: mouse harvest day 7 after allogeneic transplant. Each mouse received 10^7 T-cell-depleted marrow cells plus 10^6 splenic CD5+ T cells by tail vein. What was sequenced was gut tissue. Every receptor here comes from a female BALB/c mouse given C57BL/6 T cells with graft-versus-host disease after an allogeneic hematopoietic cell transplant.

Worth noting for this clone: Gene names denote mouse genes. The CDR3 goes on 1 residue after the read ends, and that part is filled in from the germline J gene. The chain uses TRBV12-1 and TRBJ2-2, with no clear D. Trimming removed 0 bases from V and 1 base from J, with 5 bases in between. Germline CDR1 SGHSN, CDR2 HYEKVE. The CDR3 contains 14 residues. CDR3 residues: CASSLPENTGQLYF. The CDR3 bases that were read are TGTGCCAGCTCTCTCCCAGAAAACACCGGGCAGCTCTAC.

With regard to this clone: Gene names are the mouse ones. The CDR3 end lies 1 residue beyond the end of the read and is filled in from the germline J gene. The chain couples TRBV26 to TRBJ1-1, with 7 bases lining up with TRBD1. Unmatched junction bases numbered 0, after V lost 4 bases and J lost 1 base. The CDR3 totals 13 residues. Germline CDR1 and CDR2: KGHPV and FQNQEV (reference sequence). The covered CDR3 bases are TGTGCCAGCAGTCGGACAGGGAACACAGAAGTCTTC. This encodes CASSRTGNTEVF. The full CDR3 protein reads CASSRTGNTEVFF. Full variable domain (outside the CDR3, taken from reference TRBV26 and TRBJ1-1): NSKVIQTPRYLVKGQGQKAKMRCIPEKGHPVVFWYQQNKNNEFKFLINFQNQEVLQQIDMTEKRFSAECPSNSPCSLEIQSSEAGDSALYLCASSRTGNTEVFFGKGTRLTVV.

This clone is categorized as medium-sized. These gene names are mouse names. The DNA ends 1 residue before the CDR3 does, and the rest of the CDR3 is filled in from the germline J gene. This sequence joins TRBV13-3 and TRBJ1-4, with 7 bases fitting TRBD1. The CDR3 has 14 residues. Germline loops: CDR1 NNHDY, CDR2 SYVADS. Trimming at V came to 4 bases and at J to 3 bases, leaving 3 bases not matched to a gene. CDR3 DNA, as far as it was read: TGTGCCAGCAGTTACAGGGGACCCAACGAAAGATTATTT. Amino acids: CASSYRGPNERLF. The full CDR3 sequence reads CASSYRGPNERLFF.

Points on this clone: The listed genes are named as in mouse. The read is 1 residue too short to cover the CDR3 end, so that end is filled in from the germline J gene. This chain uses TRBV13-1 with TRBJ2-3; TRBD1 might be the D (6 bases). V was trimmed by 7 bases and J by 0 bases, leaving 12 bases between them. CDR1 is NSHNY and CDR2 is SYGAGN in the germline V gene. The CDR3 covers 14 residues. The CDR3 DNA, read in part, is TGTGCCAGCGGCCGGGACAATAGTGCAGAAACGCTGTAT. This sequence encodes CASGRDNSAETLY. The full CDR3 protein reads CASGRDNSAETLYF.

With respect to this clone: Gene labels here are mouse ones. The DNA ends 1 residue before the CDR3 does, and the rest of the CDR3 is filled in from the germline J gene. The chain joins TRBV26 to TRBJ1-5; D unresolved. Trimming left V 4 bases short and J 0 bases short, with 10 bases between. Germline loops: CDR1 KGHPV, CDR2 FQNQEV (reference sequence). CDR3 length: 15 residues. CDR3 in amino acids: CASSRSANNNQAPLF. The covered CDR3 bases are TGTGCCAGCAGTCGCTCGGCAAATAACAACCAGGCTCCGCTT.

This clone has a single count. Mouse gene names and germline throughout. Sequencing ends 1 residue short of the CDR3 end; the germline J gene provides the rest. The V and J genes are TRBV24 and TRBJ2-2; 7 nucleotides agree with TRBD1. CDR3 size: 15 residues. From germline, CDR1 is KGHTA and CDR2 FRNEEI. The V and J ends lost 3 bases and 2 bases, in that order; junction bases with no gene match: 3. CDR3 DNA (partial): TGTGCCAGCAGTCTACTCAGGGGGAACACCGGGCAGCTCTAC. This codes for CASSLLRGNTGQLY. The full CDR3 is CASSLLRGNTGQLYF. Full variable domain (remainder filled in from reference TRBV24 and TRBJ2-2): VAGVTQTPRYLVKEKGQKAHMSCSPEKGHTAFYWYQQNQKQELTFLISFRNEEIMEQTDLVKKRFSAKCSSNSRCILEILSSEEDDSALYLCASSLLRGNTGQLYFGEGSKLTVL.

This clone was observed a handful of times. Gene labels here are mouse ones. The CDR3 end is not reached by the read, which stops 1 residue before it; the germline J gene fills it in. The chain joins TRBV26 to TRBJ1-4; tentative D call: TRBD1 (6 bases). The CDR3 sequence is 14 residues long. The germline V gene encodes CDR1 KGHPV and CDR2 FQNQEV (reference sequence). Trimming took off 6 bases at V and 0 bases at J, with 8 bases between the two ends. The CDR3 bases that were read are TGTGCCAGCAGAGACAGGTTTTCCAACGAAAGATTATTT. Translating it yields CASRDRFSNERLF. In full, the CDR3 is CASRDRFSNERLFF.

On this clone: Germline and genes here are mouse. The read is 1 residue too short to cover the CDR3 end, so that end is filled in from the germline J gene. J is TRBJ2-5 and V is TRBV13-1, with D tentatively TRBD1 or TRBD2 (5 bases each). V lost 3 bases, J lost 0 bases, and 5 bases lay in between. Germline V gene lookup returns CDR1 NSHNY and CDR2 SYGAGN. The CDR3 length is 13 residues. Incomplete CDR3 DNA: TGTGCCAGCAGTGGGGGGAACCAAGACACCCAGTAC. This sequence encodes CASSGGNQDTQY. The full CDR3 protein is CASSGGNQDTQYF.

This clone was seen only a few times. Each gene name is a mouse one. Coverage ceases 1 residue before the CDR3 finishes, and the germline J gene fills in the end. This rearrangement joins TRBV26 to TRBJ2-2; no clear D gene. The germline V gene encodes CDR1 KGHPV and CDR2 FQNQEV (reference sequence). The CDR3 is made up of 13 amino acids. Trimming removed 2 bases at V and 2 bases at J, with 3 bases between. CDR3 amino acids: CASSLGNTGQLYF. The CDR3 bases that were read are TGTGCCAGCAGTCTGGGGAACACCGGGCAGCTCTAC.

With respect to this clone: Each gene name is a mouse one. The read ends 1 residue before the CDR3 terminus; that terminus is restored from the germline J gene. The V and J genes are TRBV16 and TRBJ1-4; 9 bases agree with TRBD1. The ends lost 2 bases at V and 7 bases at J; junction bases unmatched: 5. This CDR3 has 15 amino acids. CDR1 and CDR2 (germline): SGHSA, FRNQAP. The CDR3 DNA, read in part, is TGTGCAAGCAGCTTATGGGACAGGGTAGGCGAAAGATTATTT. Its translation is CASSLWDRVGERLF. The complete CDR3 protein is CASSLWDRVGERLFF.